This entry concerns a single TCR beta chain. This clonotype appeared a few times. What this receptor recognizes is not known. Base qualities are not recorded, but no much larger clone differs from it by a single base. The meaning of the sample's treatment or condition label: live attenuated yellow fever vaccine strain. A standard Ficoll-Paque protocol was used to isolate PBMCs from peripheral blood. Dynabeads CD4 and CD8 positive selection kits were used to isolate CD4 and CD8 T-cell fractions. TriZol was used to extract RNA from bulk PBMCs, CD4 and CD8 fractions, and dextramer-positive and dextramer-negative fractions. This entry belongs to a study of T cells after yellow fever vaccination (dated by TCRdb to about 2019). General notes on the study: Libraries from fractions with low cell numbers were prepared with the SMART-Seq v4 Ultra Low Input RNA kit. To track T-cell clones before and after primary and booster YFV17D yellow fever vaccination, bulk TCR alpha and beta repertoires were sequenced longitudinally. Two healthy male donors, one aged 18 to 30 and one aged 30 to 39 years, were included in the cohort. Blood was drawn at multiple timepoints before and after primary and secondary immunization, with bulk PBMC replicates and cell subsets isolated. Broader findings and caveats from the paper: FACS-sorted repertoires could contain abundant contaminating clonotypes from the bulk population, so computational filtering was required. The secondary T-cell response was weaker than the primary response but faster, peaking on day 5 instead of day 15. After the booster, most of the clones that had expanded following primary vaccination were detected again (96% of CD4 and around 88% of CD8), which suggests that memory was broadly maintained. Because the study included only a couple of donors, the extent to which the findings can be generalized is limited. A small fraction of clonotypes appeared in both the CD4 and CD8 compartments, likely as a result of convergent recombination.

The sequencer was an Illumina NovaSeq 6000. TCR cDNA was synthesized by 5'RACE template switching, through which a universal primer site and unique molecular identifiers were introduced. cDNA synthesis was primed from both the TCR alpha and TCR beta constant segments. Library amplification involved two PCR steps, and the second step added sample barcodes and sequencing adapters. Sequencing of libraries was done on Illumina HiSeq 2500 (2x100 bp) or NovaSeq (2x150 bp). In the authors' own workflow: MIGEC was used to demultiplex reads and collapse the reads into UMI consensus sequences, and MiXCR was used for V(D)J alignment. Clonotypes responding to the vaccine were identified with edgeR on replicate PBMC samples, with the criteria of FDR below 0.01 and a log2 fold change above 5 up to day 15. Each bulk clonotype received a CD4 or CD8 identity based on whether the sequenced CD4 or CD8 repertoire contained that clonotype at higher abundance. TCRdb passed the public sequencing reads through fastp at Q25 and MiXCR, retaining productive beta sequences. Merged by CDR3 protein, the rows form single entries marked with the most common genes and DNA. These V and J calls derive from TCRdb rather than the authors' analysis. The sample table lists hundreds of thousands of distinct CDR3 sequences, around 13% of them with a count of one. About 3% of the sample goes to the ten largest clones.

The sequencing here drew on CD4+ T cells sorted from PBMCs, taken 15 days after the yellow fever booster vaccination. The clonotype comes from a man aged 18 to 29 who received the YFV17D yellow fever vaccine.

The CDR3 is CATSESGADTQYF. In nucleotides, the sequence is TGTGCCACCAGTGAGTCAGGGGCAGATACGCAGTATTTT. Rearrangement joined TRBV24-1 to TRBJ2-3, and the D gene may be TRBD1, 6 bases matching. V was cut back by 4 bases and J by 4 bases, leaving a gap of 8 bases between them. The CDR3 runs 13 amino acids, cysteine and phenylalanine included. Only the CDR3 DNA is retained, 39 bases long and in frame from the first base. The germline V gene sets CDR1 to KGHDR and CDR2 to SFDVKD.